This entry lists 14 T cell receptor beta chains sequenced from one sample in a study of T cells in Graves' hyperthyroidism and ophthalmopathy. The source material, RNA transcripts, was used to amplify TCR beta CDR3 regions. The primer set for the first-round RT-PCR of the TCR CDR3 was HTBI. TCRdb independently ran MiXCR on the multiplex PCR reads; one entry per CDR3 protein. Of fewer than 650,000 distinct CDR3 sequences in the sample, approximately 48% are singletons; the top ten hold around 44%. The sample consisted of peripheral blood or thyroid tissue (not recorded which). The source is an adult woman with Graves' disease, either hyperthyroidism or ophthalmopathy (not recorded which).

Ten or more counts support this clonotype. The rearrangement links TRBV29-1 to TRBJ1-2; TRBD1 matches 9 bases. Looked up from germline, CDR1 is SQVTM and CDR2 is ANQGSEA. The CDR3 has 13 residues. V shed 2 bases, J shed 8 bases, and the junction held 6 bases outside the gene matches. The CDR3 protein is CSVEIGQGFGYTF. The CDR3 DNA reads TGCAGCGTTGAAATAGGACAGGGGTTCGGCTACACCTTC.

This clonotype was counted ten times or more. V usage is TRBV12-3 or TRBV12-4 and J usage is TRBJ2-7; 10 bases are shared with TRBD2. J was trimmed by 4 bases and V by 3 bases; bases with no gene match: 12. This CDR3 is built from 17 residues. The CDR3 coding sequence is TGTGCCAGCAGTTTCGGGCTAGCGGGAGTCGTAGCGTACGAGCAGTACTTC. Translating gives CASSFGLAGVVAYEQYF.

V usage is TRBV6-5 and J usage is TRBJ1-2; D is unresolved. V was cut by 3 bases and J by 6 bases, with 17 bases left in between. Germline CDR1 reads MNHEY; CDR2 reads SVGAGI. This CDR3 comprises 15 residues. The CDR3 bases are TGTGCCAGCAGTTATGGACTCGGGGTTTATCATGGCTACACCTTC. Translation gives CASSYGLGVYHGYTF.

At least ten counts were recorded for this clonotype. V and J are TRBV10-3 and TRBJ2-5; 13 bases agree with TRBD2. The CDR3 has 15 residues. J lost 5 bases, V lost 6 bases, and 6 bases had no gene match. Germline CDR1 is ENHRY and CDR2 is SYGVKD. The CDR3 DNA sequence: TGTGCCATCAGGCCCGGGACTAGCGGGAAGGAGACCCAGTACTTC. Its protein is CAIRPGTSGKETQYF.

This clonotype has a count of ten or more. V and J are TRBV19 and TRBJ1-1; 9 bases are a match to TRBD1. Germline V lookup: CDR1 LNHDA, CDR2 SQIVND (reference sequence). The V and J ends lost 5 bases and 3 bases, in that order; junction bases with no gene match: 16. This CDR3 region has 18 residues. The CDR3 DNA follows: TGTGCCAGTAGTCTCGGGGGACAGGGAGCAGGGCGAGACACTGAAGCTTTCTTT. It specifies CASSLGGQGAGRDTEAFF.

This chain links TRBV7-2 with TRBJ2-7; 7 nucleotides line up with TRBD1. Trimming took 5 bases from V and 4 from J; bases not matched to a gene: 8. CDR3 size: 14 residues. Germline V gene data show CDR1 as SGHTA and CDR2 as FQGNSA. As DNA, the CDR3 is TGTGCCAGCAGCCTAGGGACAGTGCTTTACGAGCAGTACTTC. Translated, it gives CASSLGTVLYEQYF.

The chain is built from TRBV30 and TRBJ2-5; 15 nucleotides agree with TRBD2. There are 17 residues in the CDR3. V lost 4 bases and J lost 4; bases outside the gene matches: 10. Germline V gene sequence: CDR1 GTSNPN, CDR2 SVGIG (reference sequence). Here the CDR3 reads CAWTPGLAGGTRETQYF. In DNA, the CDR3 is TGTGCCTGGACGCCGGGACTAGCGGGAGGAACTAGAGAGACCCAGTACTTC.

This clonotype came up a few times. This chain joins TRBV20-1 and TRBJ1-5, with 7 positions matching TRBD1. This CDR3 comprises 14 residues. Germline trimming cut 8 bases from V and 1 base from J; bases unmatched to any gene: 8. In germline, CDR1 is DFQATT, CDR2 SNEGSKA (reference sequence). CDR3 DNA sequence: TGCAGTTACATCGGAGGGGGCAGCAATCAGCCCCAGCATTTT. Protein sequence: CSYIGGGSNQPQHF.

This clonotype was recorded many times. CDR3 DNA: TGTGCCAGCGGCAGGGGACCTTACCAGCCCCAGCATTTT. Translation gives CASGRGPYQPQHF. The V and J genes are TRBV6-2 or TRBV6-3 and TRBJ1-5; D possibly corresponds to TRBD1 (6 bases). CDR3 size: 13 residues. Germline CDR1 is MNHEY and CDR2 is SVGEGT. Trimming removed 8 bases from V and 7 bases from J, with 15 bases in between.

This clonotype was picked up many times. Written as DNA, the CDR3 is TGTGCCAGCAGCTTTACTAGCGGGGGTCGCGCCGGGGAGCTGTTTTTT. Protein product: CASSFTSGGRAGELFF. The rearrangement uses TRBV7-2 and TRBJ2-2, with 11 bases identical to TRBD2. Germline V gene lookup returns CDR1 SGHTA and CDR2 FQGNSA. V lost 3 bases to trimming and J lost 6 bases; unmatched junction nucleotides: 6. CDR3 length equals 16 residues.

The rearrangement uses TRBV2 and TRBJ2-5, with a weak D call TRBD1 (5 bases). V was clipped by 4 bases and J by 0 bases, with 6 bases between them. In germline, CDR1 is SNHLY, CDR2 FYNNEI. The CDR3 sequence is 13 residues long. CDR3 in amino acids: CASSGQHQETQYF. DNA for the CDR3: TGTGCCAGCAGTGGACAGCACCAAGAGACCCAGTACTTC.

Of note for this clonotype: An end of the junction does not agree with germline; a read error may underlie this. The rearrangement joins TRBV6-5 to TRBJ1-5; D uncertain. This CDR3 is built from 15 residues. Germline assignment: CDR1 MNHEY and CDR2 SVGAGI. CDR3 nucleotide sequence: TGTGCCATCAGTTACTTGCGGTATAGCAATCAGCCCCAGCATTTT. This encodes CAISYLRYSNQPQHF.

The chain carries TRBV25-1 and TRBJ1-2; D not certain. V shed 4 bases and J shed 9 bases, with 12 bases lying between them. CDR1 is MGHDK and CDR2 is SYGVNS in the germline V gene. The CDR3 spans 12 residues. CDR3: CASSGEWSRYTF. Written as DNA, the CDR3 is TGTGCCAGCAGTGGCGAATGGAGCCGCTACACCTTC.

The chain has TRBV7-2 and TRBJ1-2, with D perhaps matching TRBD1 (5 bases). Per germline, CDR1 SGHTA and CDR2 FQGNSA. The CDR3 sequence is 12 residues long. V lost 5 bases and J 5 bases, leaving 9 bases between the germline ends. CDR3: CASSDSEYGYTF. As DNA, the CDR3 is TGTGCCAGCAGCGACAGCGAATATGGCTACACCTTC. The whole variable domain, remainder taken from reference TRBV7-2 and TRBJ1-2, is GAGVSQSPSNKVTEKGKDVELRCDPISGHTALYWYRQSLGQGLEFLIYFQGNSAPDKSGLPSDRFSAERTGGSVSTLTIQRTQQEDSAVYLCASSDSEYGYTFGSGTRLTVV.